This T cell receptor beta chain was found in a study of spatial heterogeneity in lung cancer. Study background: Across the raw uncorrected reads, a unique TCR and UMI combination was observed, on average, more than ten times. Study results and caveats: The study found that expanded intratumoral alpha and beta TCR counts tracked tumor mutation counts.

Relative to its sample, this clonotype is medium-sized (0.01 to 0.1%). Its antigen is not known. The sample's time point: sample taken at primary tumor resection. The 60 to 80 donors had untreated early-stage non-small cell lung cancer. Frozen PBMC, nontumor lung or tumor provided whole RNA, which was sequenced unsorted. Germline lookup yields CDR1 MNHEY and CDR2 SVGAGI. The CDR3 has 14 residues. V gave up 5 bases and J gave up 4 bases, with 14 bases separating them. TCRdb redid the calling of the 5' RACE reads with MiXCR, one entry per CDR3 protein. This table holds thousands of distinct CDR3 sequences, about 8% found once.

The receptor's source is a male donor with early-stage non-small cell lung cancer. The chain uses TRBV6-5 and TRBJ1-1; D is possibly TRBD1 (5 bases). This material consisted of lung tumor tissue, taken at surgery. The CDR3 region is CASSPAGDPTEAFF. The CDR3 nucleotides are TGTGCCAGCAGTCCGGCGGGGGACCCCACTGAAGCTTTCTTT.